The entry that follows covers one T cell receptor beta chain sequence. This specimen comes from a study of blood T cell repertoires in COVID-19. V shed 7 bases, J shed 6 bases, and the junction held 7 bases outside the gene matches. Germline lookup yields CDR1 SNHLY and CDR2 FYNNEI. The CDR3 is made up of 15 amino acids. Recruits, aged about 18 to 100 years, lived in 20 to 30 US areas. Participants had their cohort set by participant-reported clinical history. Using immunoSEQ multiplex PCR, the repertoire was profiled, and TCRdb retains in-frame clones only, with some absent. The sample comprises around 470,000 clones, about 92% of which are singletons, and 0.6% rests with the top ten.

This receptor was taken from a man between 18 and 29 years old who had recovered from COVID-19. Sequencing used PBMCs or T cells enriched from blood (not recorded which). V is TRBV2 and J is TRBJ2-1; 12 bases match TRBD2. CDR3 sequence reads: CASNTLAGGGNEQFF. The CDR3 DNA follows: TGTGCCAGCAACACACTAGCGGGGGGAGGCAATGAGCAGTTCTTC.